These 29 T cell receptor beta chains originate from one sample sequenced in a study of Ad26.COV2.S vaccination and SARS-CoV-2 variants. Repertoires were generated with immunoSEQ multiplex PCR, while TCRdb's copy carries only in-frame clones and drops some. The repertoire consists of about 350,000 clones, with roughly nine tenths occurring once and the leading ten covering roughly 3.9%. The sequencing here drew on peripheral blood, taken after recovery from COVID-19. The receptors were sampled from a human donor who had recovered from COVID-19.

CDR3: CASSTRRGDNTEAFF. In nucleotides, the CDR3 is TGTGCCAGCAGCACCCGACGAGGGGACAACACTGAAGCTTTCTTT. The chain couples TRBV6-5 to TRBJ1-1, with D tentatively TRBD1 (5 bases). The CDR3 spans 15 residues. Trimming removed 6 bases from V and 2 bases from J, with 16 bases in between. Germline values: CDR1 MNHEY, CDR2 SVGAGI.

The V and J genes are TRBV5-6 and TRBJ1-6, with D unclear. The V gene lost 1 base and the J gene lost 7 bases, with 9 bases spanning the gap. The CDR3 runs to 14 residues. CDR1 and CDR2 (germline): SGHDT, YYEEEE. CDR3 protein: CASSLWLSNSPLHF. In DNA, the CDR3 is TGTGCCAGCAGCTTGTGGCTCTCCAATTCACCCCTCCACTTT.

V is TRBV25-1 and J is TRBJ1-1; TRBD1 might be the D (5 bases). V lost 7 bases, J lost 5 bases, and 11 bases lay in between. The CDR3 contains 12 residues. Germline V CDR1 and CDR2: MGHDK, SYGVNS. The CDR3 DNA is TGTGCCAGCACCAGGGACGGAACTGAAGCTTTCTTT. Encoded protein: CASTRDGTEAFF.

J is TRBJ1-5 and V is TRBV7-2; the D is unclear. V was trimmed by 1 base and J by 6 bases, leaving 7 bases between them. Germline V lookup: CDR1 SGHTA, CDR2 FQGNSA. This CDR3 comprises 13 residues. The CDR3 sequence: CASSLGLGQPQHF. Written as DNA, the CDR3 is TGTGCCAGCAGCTTAGGGTTGGGTCAGCCCCAGCATTTT. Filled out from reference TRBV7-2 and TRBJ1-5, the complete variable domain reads GAGVSQSPSNKVTEKGKDVELRCDPISGHTALYWYRQSLGQGLEFLIYFQGNSAPDKSGLPSDRFSAERTGGSVSTLTIQRTQQEDSAVYLCASSLGLGQPQHFGDGTRLSIL.

The chain's CDR3 is CASLVYGANSPLHF. In nucleotides, the CDR3 is TGTGCCAGCTTGGTTTATGGGGCGAATTCACCCCTCCACTTT. V and J are TRBV7-2 and TRBJ1-6, with a possible D match to TRBD1 (5 bases). Germline values: CDR1 SGHTA, CDR2 FQGNSA. The CDR3 is 14 amino acids. Between the trimmed V and J ends, which lost 8 bases and 7 bases, there was a span of 15 bases.

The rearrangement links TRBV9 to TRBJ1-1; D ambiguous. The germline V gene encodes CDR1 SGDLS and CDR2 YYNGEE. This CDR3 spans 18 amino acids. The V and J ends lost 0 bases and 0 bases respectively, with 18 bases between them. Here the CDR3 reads CASSVAGALSQMNTEAFF. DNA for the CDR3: TGTGCCAGCAGCGTAGCAGGAGCCCTCTCCCAGATGAACACTGAAGCTTTCTTT. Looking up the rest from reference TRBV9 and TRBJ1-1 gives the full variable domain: DSGVTQTPKHLITATGQRVTLRCSPRSGDLSVYWYQQSLDQGLQFLIQYYNGEERAKGNILERFSAQQFPDLHSELNLSSLELGDSALYFCASSVAGALSQMNTEAFFGQGTRLTVV.

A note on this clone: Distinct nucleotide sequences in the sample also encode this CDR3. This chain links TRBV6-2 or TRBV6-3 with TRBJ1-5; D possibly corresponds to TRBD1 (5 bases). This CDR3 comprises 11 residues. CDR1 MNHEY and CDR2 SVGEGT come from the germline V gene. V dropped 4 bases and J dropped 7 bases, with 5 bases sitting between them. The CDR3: CASSSGQPQHF. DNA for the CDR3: TGTGCCAGCAGTTCAGGGCAGCCCCAGCATTTT.

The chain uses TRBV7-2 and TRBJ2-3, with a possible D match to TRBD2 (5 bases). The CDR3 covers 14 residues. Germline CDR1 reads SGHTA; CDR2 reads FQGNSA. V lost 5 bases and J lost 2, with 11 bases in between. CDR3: CASSRGGITDTQYF. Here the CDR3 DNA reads TGTGCCAGCAGCCGCGGAGGCATCACAGATACGCAGTATTTT.

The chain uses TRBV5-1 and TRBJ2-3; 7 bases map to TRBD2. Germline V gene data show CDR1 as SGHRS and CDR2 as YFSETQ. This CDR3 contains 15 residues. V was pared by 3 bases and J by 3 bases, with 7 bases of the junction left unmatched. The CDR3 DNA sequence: TGCGCCAGCAGCTACCCCCGGGGGGTGACAGATACGCAGTATTTT. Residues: CASSYPRGVTDTQYF.

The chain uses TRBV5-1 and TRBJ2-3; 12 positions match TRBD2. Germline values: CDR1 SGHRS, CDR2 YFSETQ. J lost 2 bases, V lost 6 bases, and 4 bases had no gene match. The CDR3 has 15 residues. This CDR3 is CASTSSGGATDTQYF. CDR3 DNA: TGCGCCAGCACCTCTAGCGGGGGGGCCACAGATACGCAGTATTTT.

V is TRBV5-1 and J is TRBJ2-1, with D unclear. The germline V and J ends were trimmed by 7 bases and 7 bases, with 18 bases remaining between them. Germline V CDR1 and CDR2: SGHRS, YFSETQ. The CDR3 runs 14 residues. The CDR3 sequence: CASVSAGASNEQFF. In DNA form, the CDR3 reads TGCGCCAGCGTTTCGGCCGGAGCATCGAATGAGCAGTTCTTC.

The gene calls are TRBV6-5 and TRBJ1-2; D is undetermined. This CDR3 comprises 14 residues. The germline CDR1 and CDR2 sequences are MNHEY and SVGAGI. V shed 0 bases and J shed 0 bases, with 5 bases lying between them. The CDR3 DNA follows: TGTGCCAGCAGTTACTCCCCAGCTAACTATGGCTACACCTTC. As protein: CASSYSPANYGYTF.

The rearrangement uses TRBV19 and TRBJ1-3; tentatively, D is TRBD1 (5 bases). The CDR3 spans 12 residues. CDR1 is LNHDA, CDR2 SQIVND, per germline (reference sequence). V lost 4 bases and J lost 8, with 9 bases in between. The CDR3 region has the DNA TGTGCCAGTAGTACCAGGGTGGACACCATATATTTT. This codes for CASSTRVDTIYF.

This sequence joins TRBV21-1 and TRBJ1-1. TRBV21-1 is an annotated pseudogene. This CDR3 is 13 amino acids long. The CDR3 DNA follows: TGTGCCAGCAGCGAACAAGGAGACACTGAAGCTTTCTTT. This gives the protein CASSEQGDTEAFF.

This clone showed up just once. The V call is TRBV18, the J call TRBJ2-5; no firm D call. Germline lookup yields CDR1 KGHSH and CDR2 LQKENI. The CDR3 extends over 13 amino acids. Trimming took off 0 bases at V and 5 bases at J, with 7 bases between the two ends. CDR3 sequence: CASSPPILETQYF. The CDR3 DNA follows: TGTGCCAGCTCACCACCGATACTTGAGACCCAGTACTTC.

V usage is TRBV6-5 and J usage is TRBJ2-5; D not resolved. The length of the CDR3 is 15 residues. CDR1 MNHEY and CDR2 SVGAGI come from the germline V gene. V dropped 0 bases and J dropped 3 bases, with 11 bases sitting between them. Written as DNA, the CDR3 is TGTGCCAGCAGTTACTCGAACTCCTGGAAAGAGACCCAGTACTTC. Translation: CASSYSNSWKETQYF.

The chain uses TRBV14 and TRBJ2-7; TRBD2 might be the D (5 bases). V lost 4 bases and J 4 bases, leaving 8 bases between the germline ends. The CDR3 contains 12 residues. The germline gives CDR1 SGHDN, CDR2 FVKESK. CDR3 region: CASSPSGYEQYF. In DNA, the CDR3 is TGTGCCAGCAGCCCTTCGGGGTACGAGCAGTACTTC.

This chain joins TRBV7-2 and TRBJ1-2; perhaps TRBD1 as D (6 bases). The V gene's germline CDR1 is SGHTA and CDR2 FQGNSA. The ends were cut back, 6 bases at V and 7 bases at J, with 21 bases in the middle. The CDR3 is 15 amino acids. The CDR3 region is CASRPVGGLFFGYTF. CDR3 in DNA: TGTGCCAGCAGACCGGTAGGGGGGCTCTTTTTTGGCTACACCTTC.

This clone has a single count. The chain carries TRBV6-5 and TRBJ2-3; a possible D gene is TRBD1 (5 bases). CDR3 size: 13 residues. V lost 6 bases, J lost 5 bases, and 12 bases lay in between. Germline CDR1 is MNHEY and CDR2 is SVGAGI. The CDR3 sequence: CASRSLQEDTQYF. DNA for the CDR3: TGTGCCAGCAGATCCTTACAGGAAGATACGCAGTATTTT.

CDR3 sequence (DNA): TGTGCCAGCAGCTTAGTGCGCGGCGGCTACACCTTC. Its protein product is CASSLVRGGYTF. The gene calls are TRBV7-9 and TRBJ1-2; D is uncertain. The CDR3 is 12 amino acids. Germline CDR1 and CDR2: SEHNR and FQNEAQ (reference sequence). V was cut by 1 base and J by 8 bases, with 8 bases left in between.

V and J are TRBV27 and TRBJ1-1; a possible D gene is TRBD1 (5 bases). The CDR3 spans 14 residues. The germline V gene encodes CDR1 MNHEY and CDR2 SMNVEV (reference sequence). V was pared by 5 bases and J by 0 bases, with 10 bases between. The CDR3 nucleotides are TGTGCCAGCAGTCAGGGTTTATTGAACACTGAAGCTTTCTTT. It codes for CASSQGLLNTEAFF.

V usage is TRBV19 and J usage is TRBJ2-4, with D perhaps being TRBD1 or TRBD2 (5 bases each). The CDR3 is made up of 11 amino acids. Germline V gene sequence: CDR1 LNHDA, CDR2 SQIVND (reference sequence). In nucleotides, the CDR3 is TGTGGGGTCAGGGACGGAAACATTCAGTACTTC. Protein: CGVRDGNIQYF.

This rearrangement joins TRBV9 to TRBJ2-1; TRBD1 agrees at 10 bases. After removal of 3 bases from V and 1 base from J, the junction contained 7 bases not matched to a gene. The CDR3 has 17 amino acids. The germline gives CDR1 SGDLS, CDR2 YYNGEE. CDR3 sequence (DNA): TGTGCCAGCAGCGCCGCCGGGACAGGGGAATCCTACAATGAGCAGTTCTTC. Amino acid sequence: CASSAAGTGESYNEQFF.

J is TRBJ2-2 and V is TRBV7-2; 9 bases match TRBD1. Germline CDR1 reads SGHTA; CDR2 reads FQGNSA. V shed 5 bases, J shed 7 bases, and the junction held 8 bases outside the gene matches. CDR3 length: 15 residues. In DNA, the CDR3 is TGTGCCAGCAGCATAGGGACAGGGAGTAGCGGGGAGCTGTTTTTT. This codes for CASSIGTGSSGELFF.

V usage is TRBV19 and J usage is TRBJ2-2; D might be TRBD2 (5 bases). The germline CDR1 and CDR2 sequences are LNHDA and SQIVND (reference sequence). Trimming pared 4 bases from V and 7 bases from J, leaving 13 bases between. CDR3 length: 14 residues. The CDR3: CASSKSGKHGELFF. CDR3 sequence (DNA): TGTGCCAGTAGTAAGTCGGGGAAACACGGGGAGCTGTTTTTT.

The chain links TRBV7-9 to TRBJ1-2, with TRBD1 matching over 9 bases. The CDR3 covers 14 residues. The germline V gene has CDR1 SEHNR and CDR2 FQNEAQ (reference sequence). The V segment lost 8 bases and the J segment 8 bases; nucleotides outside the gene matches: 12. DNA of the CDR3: TGTGCCAGCGGCCGGGACAGGGAAATCTTGGGCTACACCTTC. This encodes CASGRDREILGYTF.

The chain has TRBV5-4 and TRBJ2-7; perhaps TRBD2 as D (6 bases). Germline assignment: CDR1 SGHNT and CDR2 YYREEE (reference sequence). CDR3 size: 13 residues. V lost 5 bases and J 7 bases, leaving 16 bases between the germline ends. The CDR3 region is CASRSRLVGEQYF. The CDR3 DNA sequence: TGTGCCAGCAGGTCTCGACTAGTCGGGGAGCAGTACTTC.

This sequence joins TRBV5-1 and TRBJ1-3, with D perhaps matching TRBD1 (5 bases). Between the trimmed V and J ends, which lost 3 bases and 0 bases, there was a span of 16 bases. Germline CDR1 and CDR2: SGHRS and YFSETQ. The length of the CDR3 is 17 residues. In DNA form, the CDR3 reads TGCGCCAGCAGCTGGGGGGATACCACAGGCTCTGGAAACACCATATATTTT. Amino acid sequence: CASSWGDTTGSGNTIYF.

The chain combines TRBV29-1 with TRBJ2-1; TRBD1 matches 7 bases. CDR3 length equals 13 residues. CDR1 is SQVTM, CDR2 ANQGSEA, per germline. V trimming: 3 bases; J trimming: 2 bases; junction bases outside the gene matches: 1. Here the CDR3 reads CSVDGTAYNEQFF. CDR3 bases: TGCAGCGTTGACGGGACAGCCTACAATGAGCAGTTCTTC.